This T cell receptor beta chain was captured in a study of lymphopenia after photon versus proton radiotherapy. Findings and limits, study-wide: Survival link was tested only in deceased patients; proton benefit remains a possibility. Relative stability marked proton patients; photon patients lost diversity and naive cells. A bigger post-nadir fall in TCR diversity correlated inversely with survival time in deceased patients. After the lymphocyte nadir, photon-treated repertoires showed oligoclonal expansion, especially of CD8+ Temra cells.

The CDR3 has 15 amino acids. Germline assignment: CDR1 MNHEY and CDR2 SVGAGI. Trimming took off 2 bases at V and 0 bases at J, with 5 bases between the two ends. This clone showed up just once. No antigen is known for it. Some clones are missing from TCRdb's copy, which holds only in-frame ones; the method was immunoSEQ multiplex PCR. The sample shows tens of thousands of clones, 84% of them seen only once. The material sequenced was peripheral blood, taken from a patient treated with photon-based radiotherapy. This receptor was obtained from a woman between 45 and 60 years old with pancreatic cancer. This chain uses TRBV6-5 with TRBJ2-6; no firm D call. CDR3 residues: CASSYVNSGANVLTF. The DNA for the CDR3 is TGTGCCAGCAGTTACGTTAACTCTGGGGCCAACGTCCTGACTTTC.